Listed below are T cell receptor beta chains from one sample, sequenced in a study of T cells in Graves' hyperthyroidism and ophthalmopathy. TCRdb re-called the multiplex PCR reads through MiXCR, storing one row per CDR3 protein. Among 300,000 to 400,000 distinct CDR3 sequences listed, 21% were seen once. Sequencing was carried out using blood. Receptor source: a woman between 50 and 59 years old with Graves' hyperthyroidism. Both conserved end residues are part of each CDR3. A D gene is named only where the DNA matches it firmly. Clone size is stated in some rows and not others, as once, few, many or a class when expanded.

d_gene	v_gene	j_gene	abundance	CDR3aa	CDR3nt
NA	TRBV7-8	TRBJ2-3	many	CASSLSRGTDTQYF	TGTGCCAGCAGCTTGAGCAGGGGCACAGATACGCAGTATTTT
TRBD1	TRBV3-1	TRBJ2-7	many	CASSHPGTGSSYEQYF	TGTGCCAGCAGCCATCCCGGGACAGGCAGCTCCTACGAGCAGTACTTC
NA	TRBV7-3	TRBJ2-3	many	CASSARDGDTQYF	TGTGCCAGCAGCGCACGGGACGGGGATACGCAGTATTTT
TRBD1	TRBV10-2	TRBJ2-7	many	CAMSRDSVGEQYF	TGCGCCATGAGCCGGGACAGCGTGGGAGAGCAGTACTTC
NA	TRBV28	TRBJ2-2	many	CASSPTGITGELFF	TGTGCCAGCAGTCCAACAGGGATCACCGGGGAGCTGTTTTTT
NA	TRBV11-2	TRBJ2-5	many	CASSQKITGPGETQYF	TGTGCCAGCAGCCAAAAGATTACAGGGCCAGGAGAGACCCAGTACTTC
NA	TRBV12-3/TRBV12-4	TRBJ2-1	NA	CASSLGPLSSYNEQFF	TGTGCCAGCAGTTTAGGACCCCTTAGCTCCTACAATGAGCAGTTCTTC
NA	TRBV6-1	TRBJ2-2	many	CASSGRTDNTGELFF	TGTGCCAGCAGTGGTCGGACGGACAACACCGGGGAGCTGTTTTTT
TRBD2	TRBV7-9	TRBJ2-7	many	CASSLGPGGEQYF	TGTGCCAGCAGCTTAGGCCCGGGAGGCGAGCAGTACTTC
NA	TRBV11-2	TRBJ1-4	many	CASSLGVGAREKLFF	TGTGCCAGCAGCCTCGGTGTGGGGGCTCGAGAAAAACTGTTTTTT
NA	TRBV24-1	TRBJ2-7	many	CATSDSAAVLGNEQYF	TGTGCCACCAGTGATTCAGCAGCGGTCCTGGGGAACGAGCAGTACTTC
NA	TRBV2	TRBJ1-4	many	CASRDRQVGKLFF	TGTGCCAGCAGAGACCGACAGGTGGGAAAACTGTTTTTT
NA	TRBV5-1	TRBJ2-2	few	CASSLRGGTANTGELFF	TGCGCCAGCAGCTTGAGGGGGGGTACCGCGAACACCGGGGAGCTGTTTTTT
NA	TRBV2	TRBJ1-3	many	CASSGGRLSGNTIYF	TGTGCCAGCAGTGGGGGACGGCTCTCTGGAAACACCATATATTTT
NA	TRBV30	TRBJ2-5	many	CAWSVRRRETQYF	TGTGCCTGGAGTGTACGAAGACGAGAGACCCAGTACTTC
NA	TRBV10-3	TRBJ2-7	NA	CAIGGTLNTYEQYF	TGTGCCATCGGGGGGACACTAAACACCTACGAGCAGTACTTC
NA	TRBV27	TRBJ1-2	NA	CASSFGGGGYTF	TGTGCCAGCAGTTTCGGGGGTGGAGGCTACACCTTC
NA	TRBV28	TRBJ2-5	many	CASSLGPRETQYF	TGTGCCAGCAGTTTGGGGCCTCGGGAGACCCAGTACTTC
TRBD1	TRBV30	TRBJ1-5	many	CAWGGQGPQPQHF	TGTGCCTGGGGAGGACAGGGGCCGCAGCCCCAGCATTTT
NA	TRBV5-1	TRBJ2-1	NA	CASSHPPRGPYNEQFF	TGCGCCAGCAGCCACCCCCCCAGGGGCCCCTACAATGAGCAGTTCTTC
TRBD1	TRBV20-1	TRBJ2-7	NA	CSAKRTGGEQYF	TGCAGTGCTAAAAGGACAGGGGGCGAGCAGTACTTC
NA	TRBV2	TRBJ1-6	NA	CASSPGGHSPLHF	TGTGCCAGCAGCCCTGGTGGCCATTCACCCCTCCACTTT
NA	TRBV24-1	TRBJ2-4	many	CATSDPSRDTNIQYF	TGTGCCACCAGTGACCCGTCCCGGGACACAAACATTCAGTACTTC
NA	TRBV6-1	TRBJ1-1	many	CASSLSGKNTEAFF	TGTGCCAGCAGTCTATCTGGGAAGAACACTGAAGCTTTCTTT
TRBD2	TRBV29-1	TRBJ2-7	NA	CSVRPSSGTSGSYEQYF	TGCAGCGTCAGACCATCTTCCGGGACTAGCGGGAGCTACGAGCAGTACTTC
TRBD2	TRBV12-3/TRBV12-4	TRBJ2-1	many	CASIVERGPYNEQFF	TGTGCCAGCATCGTCGAGCGGGGTCCCTACAATGAGCAGTTCTTC
TRBD2	TRBV6-1	TRBJ2-3	few	CAGTATQGLAGAVDTQYF	TGTGCCGGCACCGCCACGCAGGGACTAGCGGGAGCGGTGGATACGCAGTATTTT
NA	TRBV7-9	TRBJ2-3	NA	CAGSSRTLIKATPSTDTQYF	TGTGCCGGCAGCTCCCGGACATTAATTAAGGCGACCCCTAGCACAGATACGCAGTATTTT
TRBD1	TRBV6-1	TRBJ1-6	NA	CASRGRQGDNSPLHF	TGTGCCAGCAGGGGGAGGCAGGGGGATAATTCACCCCTCCACTTT
NA	TRBV27	TRBJ1-5	few	CASSFYPPFTGRGDQPQHF	TGTGCCAGCAGTTTTTACCCCCCTTTTACAGGACGTGGGGATCAGCCCCAGCATTTT
TRBD1	TRBV4-1	TRBJ1-1	few	CASSQESQGAQTEAFF	TGCGCCAGCAGCCAAGAGAGTCAGGGGGCGCAAACTGAAGCTTTCTTT